This T cell receptor (beta chain) was retrieved from a study of blood T cell repertoires in COVID-19. Study in general: Some COVID-19 samples were acute and others convalescent; all came from the United States, Italy and Spain.

Per the original methods: From reference gene primer amplification, estimates of nucleated cell counts were derived. This table comes from immunoSEQ multiplex PCR, and its TCRdb copy is limited to in-frame clones, with some not included. The V and J calls and the clone size are those of that table, but D and trimming were determined from the DNA. The data contain tens of thousands of clones, 90% of them singletons. Germline V gene data show CDR1 as SNHLY and CDR2 as FYNNEI. Trimming removed 2 bases at V and 10 bases at J, with 11 bases between. The CDR3 is made up of 12 amino acids. This chain connects TRBV2 to TRBJ1-1, with a tentative D call TRBD1 (6 bases). The sequence derives from a man aged 45-60 years with active COVID-19. The sequencing input was peripheral blood. As DNA, the CDR3 is TGTGCCAGCAGTGAAACAGGGTATGGAGCTTTCTTT. Amino acids: CASSETGYGAFF.